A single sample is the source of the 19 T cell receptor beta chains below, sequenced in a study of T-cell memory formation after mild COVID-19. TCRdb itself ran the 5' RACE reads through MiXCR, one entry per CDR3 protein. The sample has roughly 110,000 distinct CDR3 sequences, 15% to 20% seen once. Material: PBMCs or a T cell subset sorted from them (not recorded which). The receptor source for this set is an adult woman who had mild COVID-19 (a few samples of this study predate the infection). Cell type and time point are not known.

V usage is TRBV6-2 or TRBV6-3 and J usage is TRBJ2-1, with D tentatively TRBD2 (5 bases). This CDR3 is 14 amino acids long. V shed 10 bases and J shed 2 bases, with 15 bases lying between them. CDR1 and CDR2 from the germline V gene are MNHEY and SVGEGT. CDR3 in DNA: TGTGCCACTCTTAGCTCGGGGACCTACAATGAGCAGTTCTTC. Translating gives CATLSSGTYNEQFF.

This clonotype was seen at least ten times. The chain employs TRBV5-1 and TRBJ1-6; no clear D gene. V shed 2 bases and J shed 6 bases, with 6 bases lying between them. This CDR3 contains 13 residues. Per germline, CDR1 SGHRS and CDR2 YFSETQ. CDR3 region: CASSLDGNSPLHF. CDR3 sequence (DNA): TGCGCCAGCAGCTTAGACGGTAATTCACCCCTCCACTTT. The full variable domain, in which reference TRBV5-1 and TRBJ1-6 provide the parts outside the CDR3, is KAGVTQTPRYLIKTRGQQVTLSCSPISGHRSVSWYQQTPGQGLQFLFEYFSETQRNKGNFPGRFSGRQFSNSRSEMNVSTLELGDSALYLCASSLDGNSPLHFGNGTRLTVT.

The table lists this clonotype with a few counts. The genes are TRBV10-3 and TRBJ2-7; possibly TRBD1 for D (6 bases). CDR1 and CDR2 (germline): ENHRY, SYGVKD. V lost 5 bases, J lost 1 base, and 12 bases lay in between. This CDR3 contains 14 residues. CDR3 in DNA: TGTGCCATCAGTTTAAGGGGGACATCCTACGAGCAGTACTTC. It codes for CAISLRGTSYEQYF.

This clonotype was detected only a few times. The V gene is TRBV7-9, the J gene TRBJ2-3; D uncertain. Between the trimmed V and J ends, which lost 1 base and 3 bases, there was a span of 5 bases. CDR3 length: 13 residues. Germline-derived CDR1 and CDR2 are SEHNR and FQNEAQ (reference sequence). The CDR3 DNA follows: TGTGCCAGCAGCTTAGTAACAACAGATACGCAGTATTTT. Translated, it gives CASSLVTTDTQYF.

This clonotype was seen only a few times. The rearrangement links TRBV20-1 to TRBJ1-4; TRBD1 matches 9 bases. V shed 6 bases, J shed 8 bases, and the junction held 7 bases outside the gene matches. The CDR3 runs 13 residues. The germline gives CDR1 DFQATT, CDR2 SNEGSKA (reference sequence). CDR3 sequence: CSAKDRGWEKLFF. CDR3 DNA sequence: TGCAGTGCAAAGGACAGGGGATGGGAAAAACTGTTTTTT.

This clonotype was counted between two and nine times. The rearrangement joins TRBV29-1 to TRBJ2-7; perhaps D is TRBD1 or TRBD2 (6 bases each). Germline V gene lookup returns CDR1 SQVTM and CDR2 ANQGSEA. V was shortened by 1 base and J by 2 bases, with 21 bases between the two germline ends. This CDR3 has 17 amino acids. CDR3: CSVEGGALEGQTYEQYF. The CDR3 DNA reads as TGCAGCGTTGAAGGGGGGGCTTTGGAGGGACAAACCTACGAGCAGTACTTC.

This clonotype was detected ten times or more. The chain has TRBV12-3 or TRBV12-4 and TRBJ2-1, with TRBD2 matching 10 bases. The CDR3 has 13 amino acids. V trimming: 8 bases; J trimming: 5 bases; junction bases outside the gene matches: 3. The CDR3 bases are TGTGCCAGCGGACTAGCGGACAACAATGAGCAGTTCTTC. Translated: CASGLADNNEQFF.

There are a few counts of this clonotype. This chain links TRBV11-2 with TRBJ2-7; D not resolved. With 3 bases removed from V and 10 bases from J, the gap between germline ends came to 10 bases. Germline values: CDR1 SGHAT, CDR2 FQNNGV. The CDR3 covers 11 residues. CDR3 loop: CASSLVGLQYF. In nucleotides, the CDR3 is TGTGCCAGCAGCTTGGTCGGCCTACAGTACTTC.

The CDR3 loop is CSVEDRRLFTF. In nucleotides, the CDR3 is TGCAGCGTTGAAGACAGGCGCCTCTTCACCTTC. The V gene is TRBV29-1, the J gene TRBJ1-2, with unresolved D. V was cut by 0 bases and J by 13 bases, with 12 bases left in between. Germline CDR1 and CDR2: SQVTM and ANQGSEA. The CDR3 runs to 11 residues.

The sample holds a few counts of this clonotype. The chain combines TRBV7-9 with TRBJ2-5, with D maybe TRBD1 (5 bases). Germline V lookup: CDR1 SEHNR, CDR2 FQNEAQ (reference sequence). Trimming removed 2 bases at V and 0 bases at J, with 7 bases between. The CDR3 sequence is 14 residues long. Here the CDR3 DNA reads TGTGCCAGCAGCTTACCAGGGAACCAAGAGACCCAGTACTTC. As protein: CASSLPGNQETQYF.

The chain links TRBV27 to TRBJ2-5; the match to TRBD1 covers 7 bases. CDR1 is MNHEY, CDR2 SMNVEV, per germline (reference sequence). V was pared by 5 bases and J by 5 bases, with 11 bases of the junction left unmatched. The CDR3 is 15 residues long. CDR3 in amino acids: CASSPLGTVGETQYF. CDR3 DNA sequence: TGTGCCAGCAGTCCACTCGGGACAGTCGGGGAGACCCAGTACTTC.

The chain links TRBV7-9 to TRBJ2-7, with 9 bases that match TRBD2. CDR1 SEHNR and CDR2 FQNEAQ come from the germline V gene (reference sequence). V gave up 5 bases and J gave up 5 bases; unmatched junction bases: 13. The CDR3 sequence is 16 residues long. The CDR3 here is CASSPVRIAGDHEQYF. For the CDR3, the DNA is TGTGCCAGCAGCCCTGTGAGGATAGCGGGAGACCACGAGCAGTACTTC.

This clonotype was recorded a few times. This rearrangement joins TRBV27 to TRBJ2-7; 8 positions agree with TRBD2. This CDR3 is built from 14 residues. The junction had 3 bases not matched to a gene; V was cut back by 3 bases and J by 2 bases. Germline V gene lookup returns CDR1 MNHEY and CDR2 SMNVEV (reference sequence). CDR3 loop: CASSLTSETYEQYF. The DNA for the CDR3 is TGTGCCAGCAGTTTGACTAGCGAGACCTACGAGCAGTACTTC.

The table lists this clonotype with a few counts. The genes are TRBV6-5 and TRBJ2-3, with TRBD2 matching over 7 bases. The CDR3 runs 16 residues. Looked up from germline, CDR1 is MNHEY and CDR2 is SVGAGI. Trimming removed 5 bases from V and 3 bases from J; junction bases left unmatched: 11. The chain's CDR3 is CASSSGTGALTDTQYF. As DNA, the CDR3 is TGTGCCAGCAGTAGCGGGACTGGGGCTCTAACAGATACGCAGTATTTT.

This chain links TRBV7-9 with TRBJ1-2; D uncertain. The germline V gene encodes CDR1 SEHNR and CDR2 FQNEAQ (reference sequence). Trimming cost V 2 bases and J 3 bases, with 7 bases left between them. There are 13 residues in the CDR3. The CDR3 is CASSLTSYYGYTF. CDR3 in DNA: TGTGCCAGCAGCTTAACATCATACTATGGCTACACCTTC. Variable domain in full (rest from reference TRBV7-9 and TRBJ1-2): DTGVSQNPRHKITKRGQNVTFRCDPISEHNRLYWYRQTLGQGPEFLTYFQNEAQLEKSRLLSDRFSAERPKGSFSTLEIQRTEQGDSAMYLCASSLTSYYGYTFGSGTRLTVV.

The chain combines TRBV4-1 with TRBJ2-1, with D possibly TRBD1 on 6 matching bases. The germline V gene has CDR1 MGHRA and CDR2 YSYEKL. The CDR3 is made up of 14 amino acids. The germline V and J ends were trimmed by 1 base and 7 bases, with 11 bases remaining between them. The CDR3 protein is CASSQGQVSNEQFF. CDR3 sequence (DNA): TGCGCCAGCAGCCAAGGACAGGTCTCTAATGAGCAGTTCTTC.

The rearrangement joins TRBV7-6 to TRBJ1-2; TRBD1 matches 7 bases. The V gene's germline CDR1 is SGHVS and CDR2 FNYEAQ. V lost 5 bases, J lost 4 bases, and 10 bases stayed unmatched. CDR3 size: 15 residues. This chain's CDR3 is CASSPTTGASYGYTF. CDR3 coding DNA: TGTGCCAGCAGCCCGACCACAGGGGCCTCCTATGGCTACACCTTC.

CDR3 amino acids: CSVEGDSPPFF. In nucleotides, the CDR3 is TGCAGCGTTGAGGGGGACTCGCCTCCGTTCTTC. The rearrangement joins TRBV29-1 to TRBJ2-1, with D possibly matching TRBD2 (6 bases). The CDR3 contains 11 residues. Looked up from germline, CDR1 is SQVTM and CDR2 is ANQGSEA. The V end was cut by 3 bases, the J end by 15 bases, with 15 bases between.

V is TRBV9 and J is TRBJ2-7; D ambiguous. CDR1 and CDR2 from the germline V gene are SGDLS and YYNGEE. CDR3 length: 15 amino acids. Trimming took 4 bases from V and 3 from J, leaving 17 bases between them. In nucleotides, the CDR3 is TGTGCCAGCAGCCCCGAAGGAGCAGCTAACTACGAGCAGTACTTC. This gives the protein CASSPEGAANYEQYF.